The 18 T cell receptor beta chains below all came from one sample that was sequenced in a study of metastatic and nonmetastatic thyroid tumors. TCRdb used MiXCR to call clones anew from the PCR reads. Of approximately 5,000 clones detected, 22% appear once; the ten largest clones hold roughly 22%. No treatment had been given to any patient before thyroid surgery. What was sequenced was tumor tissue. Receptors were obtained from a male donor with papillary thyroid cancer or a benign thyroid nodule (not recorded which). Some clones in this sample may be carry-over from other donors' samples.

This clone is categorized as large. The chain has TRBV5-1 and TRBJ2-7; either TRBD1 or TRBD2 may supply D (6 bases each). CDR1 SGHRS and CDR2 YFSETQ come from the germline V gene. V was pared by 0 bases and J by 2 bases, with 9 bases between. This CDR3 has 14 residues. The CDR3 DNA reads TGCGCCAGCAGCTTGGAGGGGGGCACCTACGAGCAGTACTTC. Translating gives CASSLEGGTYEQYF.

The chain uses TRBV2 and TRBJ1-6, with unresolved D. CDR1 and CDR2 from the germline V gene are SNHLY and FYNNEI. V lost 7 bases to trimming and J lost 10 bases, with 11 bases between them. The CDR3 is made up of 12 amino acids. The CDR3 sequence: CASNKGGSPLHF. CDR3 bases: TGTGCCAGCAACAAGGGTGGCTCACCCCTCCACTTT.

This clone has only a few counts. The chain joins TRBV28 to TRBJ2-7; TRBD2 aligns across 14 bases. Germline V gene data show CDR1 as MDHEN and CDR2 as SYDVKM. The CDR3 has 17 amino acids. Losses at the gene ends were 6 bases for V and 1 base for J; bases not matched to a gene: 8. The CDR3 here is CASRGTSGSVSSYEQYF. CDR3 bases: TGTGCCAGCAGGGGGACTAGCGGGAGTGTATCATCCTACGAGCAGTACTTC.

By sample share, this clone is large. Other DNA sequences in the same sample also yield this CDR3. The V call is TRBV5-1, the J call TRBJ1-1; 8 nucleotides agree with TRBD1. Germline V CDR1 and CDR2: SGHRS, YFSETQ. V gave up 5 bases and J gave up 8 bases; unmatched junction bases: 8. The CDR3 is made up of 13 amino acids. The CDR3 DNA reads as TGCGCCAGCAGTGCGGGACAGGCCTGGGAAGCTTTCTTT. Amino acids: CASSAGQAWEAFF.

The rearrangement joins TRBV19 to TRBJ1-3; weak D call: TRBD1 (5 bases). Germline V lookup: CDR1 LNHDA, CDR2 SQIVND (reference sequence). V was pared by 7 bases and J by 2 bases, with 18 bases between. CDR3 length: 16 amino acids. The CDR3 nucleotides are TGTGCCAGTATCAAAACGCCGACAGAAGCTGGAAACACCATATATTTT. As protein: CASIKTPTEAGNTIYF.

The chain uses TRBV12-3 or TRBV12-4 and TRBJ2-7, with 8 bases aligning to TRBD1. CDR3 length: 19 residues. With V trimmed by 2 bases and J by 6 bases, 21 bases remained unmatched. The CDR3 DNA follows: TGTGCCAGCAGTTTAAATCCCTGGGATAGGACAGGGCGAGGGGGCGAGCAGTACTTC. It is translated as CASSLNPWDRTGRGGEQYF.

The chain combines TRBV20-1 with TRBJ1-5; TRBD1 might be the D (6 bases). Trimming removed 7 bases at V and 4 bases at J, with 11 bases between. CDR1 and CDR2 (germline): DFQATT, SNEGSKA (reference sequence). This CDR3 contains 12 residues. The CDR3 region is CSGLQGNQPQHF. The DNA for the CDR3 is TGCAGTGGACTACAGGGAAATCAGCCCCAGCATTTT.

As concerns this clone: It may be a read error: a sequence one base away is much more abundant. The chain joins TRBV30 to TRBJ1-5, with no clear D. Trimming left V 7 bases short and J 0 bases short, with 10 bases between. The CDR3 consists of 13 residues. Germline values: CDR1 GTSNPN, CDR2 SVGIG (reference sequence). The chain's CDR3 is CAFTDRSNQPQHF. The CDR3 nucleotides are TGTGCCTTTACCGACCGTAGCAATCAGCCCCAGCATTTT.

The genes are TRBV28 and TRBJ2-1; D perhaps matches TRBD2 (6 bases). Trimming cost V 1 base and J 5 bases, with 12 bases left between them. The CDR3 has 15 residues. Germline lookup yields CDR1 MDHEN and CDR2 SYDVKM. CDR3 region: CASSLYGSRNNEQFF. The DNA for the CDR3 is TGTGCCAGCAGTTTATACGGGAGTCGTAACAATGAGCAGTTCTTC.

J is TRBJ2-7 and V is TRBV11-2; D is unresolved. Trimming removed 8 bases from V and 1 base from J, with 15 bases in between. Looked up from germline, CDR1 is SGHAT and CDR2 is FQNNGV. The CDR3 is made up of 14 amino acids. CDR3 residues: CASGHGYKSYEQYF. Here the CDR3 DNA reads TGTGCCAGCGGCCACGGTTATAAGTCCTACGAGCAGTACTTC.

In its sample, this clone was seen many times. The chain employs TRBV7-7 and TRBJ1-6, with 10 bases identical to TRBD1. CDR1 is SSHAT, CDR2 FNYEAQ, per germline (reference sequence). The CDR3 length is 15 residues. This CDR3 is CAVPSGTGDNSPLHF. The DNA of the CDR3 is TGTGCTGTCCCCTCCGGGACAGGGGACAATTCACCCCTCCACTTT.

A remark on this clone: Other nucleotide sequences in the sample specify the same CDR3. The V and J genes are TRBV4-2 and TRBJ2-7; 12 bases fit TRBD2. The CDR3 is 18 amino acids. V gave up 4 bases and J gave up 0 bases; unmatched junction bases: 10. Germline CDR1 LGHNA, CDR2 YNFKEQ. CDR3: CASSPGLAGPFISYEQYF. CDR3 in DNA: TGTGCCAGCAGCCCGGGACTAGCGGGTCCCTTTATCTCCTACGAGCAGTACTTC.

This chain uses TRBV29-1 with TRBJ2-7; 10 positions match TRBD2. The CDR3 sequence is 15 residues long. CDR1 and CDR2 from the germline V gene are SQVTM and ANQGSEA. Unmatched junction bases numbered 6, after V lost 2 bases and J lost 2 bases. CDR3 loop: CSVEQREGVPYEQYF. For the CDR3, the DNA is TGCAGCGTTGAACAGCGGGAGGGCGTTCCCTACGAGCAGTACTTC.

On this clone: Being one base from a much bigger clone, this may be a read error. The gene calls are TRBV7-9 and TRBJ2-4; no firm D call. CDR3 length: 15 amino acids. Germline CDR1 is SEHNR and CDR2 is FQNEAQ (reference sequence). The chain's CDR3 is CASRLEGLAKNIQYF. DNA for the CDR3: TGTGCCAGCAGATTAGAAGGGTTAGCCAAAAACATTCAGTACTTC.

The CDR3 region is CSARGYSFNEKLFF. The CDR3 DNA reads as TGCAGTGCTAGAGGTTACAGCTTTAATGAAAAACTGTTTTTT. The rearrangement uses TRBV20-1 and TRBJ1-4; D call uncertain. V gave up 1 base and J gave up 4 bases, with 10 bases separating them. Per the germline V gene, CDR1 is DFQATT and CDR2 is SNEGSKA (reference sequence). The CDR3 is 14 amino acids.

This clone was observed a handful of times. This rearrangement joins TRBV6-6 to TRBJ1-2; D is perhaps TRBD1 (5 bases). This CDR3 contains 14 residues. Germline CDR1 MNHNY, CDR2 SVGAGI (reference sequence). V lost 0 bases and J lost 6, with 11 bases in between. This chain's CDR3 is CASSYSGEIDGYTF. The CDR3 coding sequence is TGTGCCAGCAGTTACTCAGGGGAAATTGATGGCTACACCTTC.

This clone was counted between two and nine times. The gene calls are TRBV6-1 and TRBJ2-3; unclear D gene. CDR1 is MNHNS and CDR2 is SASEGT in the germline V gene. V lost 10 bases and J 3 bases, leaving 5 bases between the germline ends. The CDR3 has 10 residues. CDR3 bases: TGTGCCATCAAGACAGATACGCAGTATTTT. Protein sequence: CAIKTDTQYF.

Turning to this clone: One end of the junction is discordant with germline, which a read error may explain. The chain combines TRBV5-1 with TRBJ2-2, with D possibly being TRBD2 (5 bases). The length of the CDR3 is 18 residues. Germline V gene data show CDR1 as SGHRS and CDR2 as YFSETQ. The CDR3 sequence is CAGSTGRGYTVNTGELFF. In DNA, the CDR3 is TGCGCCGGCAGCACGGGCCGGGGTTACACCGTTAACACCGGGGAGCTGTTTTTT.